What follows are 25 T cell receptor beta chains derived from one specimen sequenced in a study of control samples from healthy donors and cancer patients. Data came from immunoSEQ multiplex PCR; TCRdb stores just in-frame clones and leaves some out. The sample includes some 130,000 clones, approximately 90% of them seen just once. Sample: blood. The receptors were gathered from a woman between 50 and 59 years old in good health.

This chain uses TRBV30 with TRBJ1-6; 7 bases agree with TRBD1. The junction had 8 bases not matched to a gene; V was cut back by 4 bases and J by 8 bases. The germline V gene has CDR1 GTSNPN and CDR2 SVGIG (reference sequence). The CDR3 covers 14 residues. CDR3 nucleotides: TGTGCCTGGAACACCGGGACAGCCGATTCACCCCTCCACTTT. This sequence encodes CAWNTGTADSPLHF.

The rearrangement links TRBV6-5 to TRBJ2-7; 8 positions agree with TRBD1. In germline, CDR1 is MNHEY, CDR2 SVGAGI. CDR3 size: 13 residues. V was pared by 5 bases and J by 3 bases, with 3 bases of the junction left unmatched. In DNA, the CDR3 is TGTGCCAGCAGTCCCGGGACAGGCTACGAGCAGTACTTC. It is translated as CASSPGTGYEQYF.

This chain uses TRBV6-1 with TRBJ1-5; D possibly corresponds to TRBD1 (5 bases). The length of the CDR3 is 15 residues. Deletions cut 2 bases from V and 9 bases from J, with 17 bases between. Germline lookup yields CDR1 MNHNS and CDR2 SASEGT. The CDR3 reads CASSEMAGYGGPQHF. CDR3 nucleotide sequence: TGTGCCAGCAGTGAAATGGCAGGGTACGGCGGGCCCCAGCATTTT.

V is TRBV24-1 and J is TRBJ2-5; D perhaps matches TRBD1 (8 bases). The CDR3 is 16 residues long. Germline values: CDR1 KGHDR, CDR2 SFDVKD. Trimming left V 9 bases short and J 5 bases short, with 24 bases between. The CDR3 DNA is TGTGCCACCGGGACAGGCTCCCGAGCGGGGCTGGAGACCCAGTACTTC. Residues: CATGTGSRAGLETQYF.

The chain employs TRBV24-1 and TRBJ1-5; maybe TRBD1 (5 bases). This CDR3 is built from 15 residues. V lost 9 bases and J lost 7, with 21 bases in between. The germline CDR1 and CDR2 sequences are KGHDR and SFDVKD. CDR3 loop: CATLHWTMRYQPQHF. The CDR3 region has the DNA TGTGCCACCCTCCACTGGACAATGCGATACCAGCCCCAGCATTTT.

V and J are TRBV24-1 and TRBJ1-2; the D is unclear. Looked up from germline, CDR1 is KGHDR and CDR2 is SFDVKD. V was shortened by 5 bases and J by 5 bases, with 17 bases between the two germline ends. This CDR3 contains 15 residues. The CDR3 DNA is TGTGCCACCAGTGTATTACGCCCTTTAAGGTATGGCTACACCTTC. Residues: CATSVLRPLRYGYTF.

The sample holds many counts of this clone. This sequence joins TRBV5-1 and TRBJ2-7; D could derive from TRBD1 or TRBD2 (5 bases each). V lost 5 bases to trimming and J lost 0 bases, with 12 bases between them. The CDR3 spans 14 residues. Germline V CDR1 and CDR2: SGHRS, YFSETQ. This chain's CDR3 is CASSRDASSYEQYF. The CDR3 coding sequence is TGCGCCAGCAGTCGGGACGCCAGCTCCTACGAGCAGTACTTC.

CDR3 nucleotides: TGTGCCAGCAGCCAGTTTCTTATGGCAGGTGAAAATTATGAGCAGTTCTTC. This translates into CASSQFLMAGENYEQFF. The V and J genes are TRBV14 and TRBJ2-1, with unresolved D. Between the trimmed V and J ends, which lost 3 bases and 8 bases, there was a span of 23 bases. The CDR3 extends over 17 amino acids. Germline V lookup: CDR1 SGHDN, CDR2 FVKESK.

This clone was picked up a small number of times. The J gene is TRBJ1-1, the V gene TRBV20-1, with D unclear. V was trimmed by 6 bases and J by 1 base, leaving 15 bases between them. The germline V gene encodes CDR1 DFQATT and CDR2 SNEGSKA (reference sequence). The CDR3 runs 14 residues. The CDR3 bases are TGCAGTGCAAGTCCGGACGCCAGGAACACTGAAGCTTTCTTT. Residues: CSASPDARNTEAFF.

This sequence joins TRBV7-9 and TRBJ2-5; TRBD1 aligns across 8 bases. This CDR3 spans 14 amino acids. Losses at the gene ends were 5 bases for V and 1 base for J; bases not matched to a gene: 3. Germline loops: CDR1 SEHNR, CDR2 FQNEAQ (reference sequence). The CDR3 DNA follows: TGTGCCAGCAGCCCCGGACAGGGCCAAGAGACCCAGTACTTC. It specifies CASSPGQGQETQYF. Variable domain in full (rest from reference TRBV7-9 and TRBJ2-5): DTGVSQNPRHKITKRGQNVTFRCDPISEHNRLYWYRQTLGQGPEFLTYFQNEAQLEKSRLLSDRFSAERPKGSFSTLEIQRTEQGDSAMYLCASSPGQGQETQYFGPGTRLLVL.

V gene TRBV6-5 combines with J gene TRBJ1-5, with D hard to call. Germline CDR1 reads MNHEY; CDR2 reads SVGAGI. The V end lost 6 bases, the J end lost 0 bases, and 15 bases lay between the germline ends. This CDR3 is 16 amino acids long. CDR3 amino acids: CASSYQKGGSNQPQHF. The CDR3 region has the DNA TGTGCCAGCAGCTACCAAAAGGGTGGTAGCAATCAGCCCCAGCATTTT.

V usage is TRBV10-1 and J usage is TRBJ2-1; D gene unclear. V was shortened by 7 bases and J by 4 bases, with 5 bases between the two germline ends. Germline V gives CDR1 WNHNN, CDR2 SYGVQD (reference sequence). This CDR3 has 11 amino acids. In DNA, the CDR3 is TGCGCCAGCAAAAAGTACAATGAGCAGTTCTTC. Translating gives CASKKYNEQFF.

V gene TRBV6-5 combines with J gene TRBJ1-5; weak D call: TRBD1 (5 bases). In germline, CDR1 is MNHEY, CDR2 SVGAGI. This CDR3 has 15 amino acids. The germline V and J ends were trimmed by 0 bases and 6 bases, with 12 bases remaining between them. In nucleotides, the CDR3 is TGTGCCAGCAGTTACTCCGGTGTGAGGGGTCAGCCCCAGCATTTT. Amino acids: CASSYSGVRGQPQHF.

This chain links TRBV4-1 with TRBJ1-2; D unclear. The V end was cut by 1 base, the J end by 4 bases, with 13 bases between. Germline assignment: CDR1 MGHRA and CDR2 YSYEKL. The CDR3 has 15 residues. CDR3 residues: CASSQVIVQSYGYTF. The CDR3 nucleotides are TGCGCCAGCAGCCAAGTGATTGTACAATCCTATGGCTACACCTTC.

The rearrangement joins TRBV7-9 to TRBJ2-5, with D maybe TRBD2 (6 bases). The CDR3 length is 15 residues. CDR1 SEHNR and CDR2 FQNEAQ come from the germline V gene (reference sequence). The V gene lost 5 bases and the J gene lost 1 base, with 14 bases spanning the gap. Here the CDR3 reads CASSPGDWPQETQYF. The CDR3 DNA follows: TGTGCCAGCAGCCCGGGGGACTGGCCCCAAGAGACCCAGTACTTC.

This sequence joins TRBV5-8 and TRBJ1-5; the D is unclear. The length of the CDR3 is 14 residues. From germline, CDR1 is SGHTS and CDR2 YDEGEE. Trimming removed 0 bases from V and 1 base from J, with 5 bases in between. For the CDR3, the DNA is TGTGCCAGCAGCTTGGGGCAGAGCAATCAGCCCCAGCATTTT. This encodes CASSLGQSNQPQHF.

This chain links TRBV28 with TRBJ1-5; possible D gene TRBD1, 5 bases. Trimming stripped 6 bases from V and 5 bases from J, with 17 bases between. This CDR3 spans 15 amino acids. Germline V gene sequence: CDR1 MDHEN, CDR2 SYDVKM. In DNA, the CDR3 is TGTGCCAGCAGCTCCAGGGTTTCAGGTTATCAGCCCCAGCATTTT. Translating gives CASSSRVSGYQPQHF.

This chain connects TRBV13 to TRBJ2-2; D uncertain. Trimming pared 7 bases from V and 3 bases from J, leaving 12 bases between. This CDR3 region has 14 residues. Germline V CDR1 and CDR2: PRHDT, FYEKMQ (reference sequence). The CDR3 sequence: CASNEGSHTGELFF. The DNA of the CDR3 is TGTGCCAGCAACGAAGGATCCCACACCGGGGAGCTGTTTTTT.

V usage is TRBV28 and J usage is TRBJ1-5; D unresolved. V gave up 4 bases and J gave up 1 base, with 11 bases separating them. Germline V gene lookup returns CDR1 MDHEN and CDR2 SYDVKM. CDR3 length equals 15 residues. The CDR3 DNA reads TGTGCCAGCAGTTCCATCTCCCCGAGCAATCAGCCCCAGCATTTT. This encodes CASSSISPSNQPQHF.

V is TRBV4-1 and J is TRBJ1-5, with 10 bases lining up with TRBD1. The trim removed 4 bases at V and 0 bases at J, leaving 15 bases unmatched. Germline V gene sequence: CDR1 MGHRA, CDR2 YSYEKL. The CDR3 runs to 20 residues. CDR3 region: CASSRGPGQGPTSSNQPQHF. The CDR3 DNA reads TGCGCCAGCAGCCGAGGCCCGGGACAGGGGCCGACCAGTAGCAATCAGCCCCAGCATTTT.

This clone was detected once. V gene TRBV6-6 combines with J gene TRBJ2-3, with 13 bases that match TRBD2. Germline values: CDR1 MNHNY, CDR2 SVGAGI (reference sequence). The V segment lost 11 bases and the J segment 4 bases; nucleotides outside the gene matches: 9. The CDR3 runs 15 residues. CDR3 amino acids: CAGGGTSGVSDTQYF. CDR3 DNA: TGTGCCGGAGGAGGGACTAGCGGGGTTTCAGATACGCAGTATTTT.

This sequence joins TRBV7-9 and TRBJ2-1; D is uncertain. Germline CDR1 reads SEHNR; CDR2 reads FQNEAQ (reference sequence). CDR3 length: 14 residues. Trimming shortened V by 6 bases and J by 3 bases, and 12 bases separated the two germline ends. The CDR3 loop reads CASSFIGDYNEQFF. In nucleotides, the CDR3 is TGTGCCAGCAGTTTCATTGGAGACTACAATGAGCAGTTCTTC.

This sequence joins TRBV7-9 and TRBJ1-2; tentatively, D is TRBD1 (5 bases). This CDR3 spans 12 amino acids. V shed 2 bases and J shed 6 bases, with 7 bases lying between them. CDR1 is SEHNR, CDR2 FQNEAQ, per germline (reference sequence). CDR3 sequence: CASSLSGHGYTF. CDR3 DNA: TGTGCCAGCAGCTTATCAGGGCATGGCTACACCTTC.

The V call is TRBV29-1, the J call TRBJ1-2; D is unclear. CDR1 is SQVTM and CDR2 is ANQGSEA in the germline V gene. Trimming pared 1 base from V and 1 base from J, leaving 16 bases between. This CDR3 contains 16 residues. The DNA for the CDR3 is TGCAGCGTTGAAGGGGGAGAAGGGCGGGGTAACTATGGCTACACCTTC. It yields the protein CSVEGGEGRGNYGYTF.

This sequence joins TRBV7-6 and TRBJ2-7, with D perhaps TRBD1 (6 bases). This CDR3 has 13 residues. Trimming cost V 1 base and J 6 bases, with 10 bases left between them. Germline CDR1 reads SGHVS; CDR2 reads FNYEAQ. CDR3 sequence reads: CASSLGGQTEQYF. Written as DNA, the CDR3 is TGTGCCAGCAGCTTAGGGGGGCAGACCGAGCAGTACTTC.